This T cell receptor beta chain was found in a study of regulatory dendritic cells for organ transplantation. CDR3 length: 14 amino acids. Trimming removed 1 base from V and 11 bases from J, with 14 bases in between. The germline V gene has CDR1 SGHTA and CDR2 FQGNSA. Sorted T cells were CFSE-labeled and cultured 4 to 5 days with allogeneic regulatory or mature dendritic cells at 1:10. Measured with immunoSEQ multiplex PCR; TCRdb has only the in-frame clones, and not every one. The sample includes some 9,600 clones, 80% seen only once; the top ten take approximately 2.5%. Points from the study as a whole: Memory CD8+ T cells were the most oligoclonal; naive cells were highly diverse. Memory CD8+ clonal expansion seemed more limited with regulatory than mature dendritic cells. Of resting T cell subsets, memory CD8+ had the most alloreactive clonotypes.

As for this clone: The antigen is unknown.

The rearrangement joins TRBV7-2 to TRBJ1-4; D gene uncertain. This receptor was obtained from a human donor in good health. The material sequenced was memory CD4+ T cells from blood cultured with dendritic cells. Subset here: CD45RO+ memory T cells. CDR3 DNA: TGTGCCAGCAGCTTAGATCCGGGCGTATCGAAACTGTTTTTT. Its protein is CASSLDPGVSKLFF.